This T cell receptor (beta chain) was profiled in a study of T cell clones after liver transplantation. Study details: Blood was drawn pre-transplant, before withdrawal, and after full or failed withdrawal.

Here immunoSEQ multiplex PCR was the method, and the copy in TCRdb shows in-frame clones only, minus some. The sample yields roughly 97,000 clones, roughly 80% seen once. The germline CDR1 and CDR2 sequences are SGHRS and YFSETQ. With 1 base removed from V and 5 bases from J, the gap between germline ends came to 16 bases. This CDR3 is 15 amino acids long. The sequencing here drew on CD4+ T cells from blood, taken before liver transplant. The J gene is TRBJ2-7, the V gene TRBV5-1, with D possibly matching TRBD1 (5 bases). This clonotype was sampled from a human donor who received a liver transplant. The CDR3 reads CASSLYAGRRDEQYF. CDR3 sequence (DNA): TGCGCCAGCAGCTTGTACGCAGGGCGTCGTGACGAGCAGTACTTC.